The 20 T cell receptor beta chains presented below share a single source sample, sequenced in a study of cytomegalovirus exposure and HLA in healthy donors. The PCR had 60 Vbeta and 13 Jbeta primers. The protocol was immunoSEQ multiplex PCR, while the TCRdb copy is restricted to in-frame clones and leaves out a portion. Altogether about 200,000 clones are present, around nine tenths being singletons, with the ten largest covering roughly 0.32%. The sequencing input was PBMCs. Every receptor here comes from a woman in her twenties or thirties in good health and CMV-seronegative.

The chain employs TRBV30 and TRBJ2-2; no clear D. This CDR3 is built from 13 residues. The V gene's germline CDR1 is GTSNPN and CDR2 SVGIG (reference sequence). Trimming removed 2 bases from V and 4 bases from J, with 8 bases in between. CDR3 coding DNA: TGTGCCTGGAGTTCGGTTAGCACCGGGGAGCTGTTTTTT. Translated, it gives CAWSSVSTGELFF.

Note on this clone: In the same sample, other DNA sequences code for this CDR3. This chain connects TRBV6-5 to TRBJ1-5; TRBD1 might be the D (5 bases). The V and J ends lost 6 bases and 2 bases respectively, with 11 bases between them. The germline V gene has CDR1 MNHEY and CDR2 SVGAGI. The CDR3 sequence is 14 residues long. In DNA, the CDR3 is TGTGCCAGCAGGTCCACAGGTGGCAATCAGCCCCAGCATTTT. It yields the protein CASRSTGGNQPQHF.

This clone was seen more than once but under ten times. This chain joins TRBV28 and TRBJ1-5; 10 positions agree with TRBD1. Germline V gene sequence: CDR1 MDHEN, CDR2 SYDVKM. The CDR3 has 14 residues. V lost 2 bases and J lost 5; bases outside the gene matches: 0. CDR3 amino acids: CASSLGTGDQPQHF. CDR3 in DNA: TGTGCCAGCAGTTTAGGGACAGGGGATCAGCCCCAGCATTTT.

CDR3 residues: CASQTSGNTGELFF. For the CDR3, the DNA is TGTGCCAGCCAGACTAGCGGAAACACCGGGGAGCTGTTTTTT. The chain is built from TRBV7-3 and TRBJ2-2; 9 bases match TRBD2. CDR1 and CDR2 (germline): SGHTA, FQGTGA. The CDR3 contains 14 residues. Trimming cost V 8 bases and J 2 bases; bases outside gene matches: 3.

This clone was detected once. The V and J genes are TRBV27 and TRBJ2-5; a weak D match, TRBD2 (6 bases). This CDR3 region has 14 residues. Germline loops: CDR1 MNHEY, CDR2 SMNVEV (reference sequence). CDR3 sequence: CATSSRTNWETQYF. CDR3 in DNA: TGTGCGACGTCAAGCAGGACTAATTGGGAGACCCAGTACTTC.

The genes are TRBV7-9 and TRBJ2-3; the match to TRBD2 covers 11 bases. V dropped 5 bases and J dropped 0; count of bases not matched to a gene: 1. CDR1 SEHNR and CDR2 FQNEAQ come from the germline V gene (reference sequence). This CDR3 has 15 residues. The CDR3 DNA reads TGTGCCAGCAGCCGACTAGCGGGGAGCACAGATACGCAGTATTTT. This gives the protein CASSRLAGSTDTQYF.

This clone occurred a few times. This chain uses TRBV7-8 with TRBJ2-4; D perhaps matches TRBD2 (6 bases). The germline V gene encodes CDR1 SGHVS and CDR2 FQNEAQ. V was clipped by 5 bases and J by 7 bases, with 18 bases between them. The length of the CDR3 is 15 residues. CDR3: CASSPHRSRGNIQYF. The CDR3 nucleotides read TGTGCCAGCAGCCCCCACCGGTCCCGGGGGAACATTCAGTACTTC.

The V call is TRBV19, the J call TRBJ2-1, with 9 bases lining up with TRBD2. The V gene's germline CDR1 is LNHDA and CDR2 SQIVND (reference sequence). This CDR3 contains 15 residues. J lost 7 bases, V lost 1 base, and 5 bases had no gene match. CDR3 bases: TGTGCCAGTAGTATAGTAGCGGGAGTTAGAAATGAGCAGTTCTTC. Translated: CASSIVAGVRNEQFF.

A few counts support this clone. This CDR3 reads CASWETQWVNEKLFF. The CDR3 DNA sequence: TGTGCCAGTTGGGAGACTCAGTGGGTAAATGAAAAACTGTTTTTT. The rearrangement uses TRBV6-1 and TRBJ1-4, with D unclear. Germline CDR1 reads MNHNS; CDR2 reads SASEGT. This CDR3 has 15 residues. The V end was cut by 9 bases, the J end by 5 bases, with 19 bases between.

This chain's CDR3 is CASSIYRDGEQYF. Here the CDR3 DNA reads TGTGCCAGCAGTATTTACAGGGACGGGGAGCAGTACTTC. The V gene is TRBV27, the J gene TRBJ2-7; tentative D call: TRBD1 (6 bases). There are 13 residues in the CDR3. The V gene lost 5 bases and the J gene lost 7 bases, with 15 bases spanning the gap. CDR1 MNHEY and CDR2 SMNVEV come from the germline V gene (reference sequence).

The V call is TRBV10-1, the J call TRBJ2-3, with TRBD1 matching over 7 bases. Per germline, CDR1 WNHNN and CDR2 SYGVQD (reference sequence). This CDR3 comprises 16 residues. The junction had 12 bases not matched to a gene; V was cut back by 3 bases and J by 6 bases. CDR3 in DNA: TGCGCCAGCAGTGAATCCAAGGGGGCAGGATTTGATACGCAGTATTTT. Translation: CASSESKGAGFDTQYF.

The chain is built from TRBV5-1 and TRBJ1-3; weak D call: TRBD1 (5 bases). CDR1 is SGHRS, CDR2 YFSETQ, per germline. This CDR3 has 16 amino acids. V was trimmed by 1 base and J by 0 bases, leaving 11 bases between them. CDR3 protein: CASSLLGPSSGNTIYF. The CDR3, as DNA: TGCGCCAGCAGCTTGTTGGGGCCAAGCTCTGGAAACACCATATATTTT. The full variable domain, rest sourced from reference TRBV5-1 and TRBJ1-3, is KAGVTQTPRYLIKTRGQQVTLSCSPISGHRSVSWYQQTPGQGLQFLFEYFSETQRNKGNFPGRFSGRQFSNSRSEMNVSTLELGDSALYLCASSLLGPSSGNTIYFGEGSWLTVV.

This sequence joins TRBV7-6 and TRBJ2-7; D call uncertain. This CDR3 spans 14 amino acids. The V and J ends lost 1 base and 1 base respectively, with 8 bases between them. Germline V CDR1 and CDR2: SGHVS, FNYEAQ. Here the CDR3 DNA reads TGTGCCAGCAGCTTAGTATCGGGTTCCTACGAGCAGTACTTC. Encoded protein: CASSLVSGSYEQYF.

The chain links TRBV10-1 to TRBJ2-7, with D possibly matching TRBD2 (5 bases). CDR1 is WNHNN and CDR2 is SYGVQD in the germline V gene (reference sequence). The CDR3 runs 11 residues. The V and J ends lost 3 bases and 6 bases respectively, with 6 bases between them. CDR3 in DNA: TGCGCCAGCAGTGACGAGGGCGAGCAGTACTTC. Translation gives CASSDEGEQYF.

The CDR3 here is CSVQSGDNEQFF. The CDR3 coding sequence is TGCAGCGTTCAGTCCGGGGACAATGAGCAGTTCTTC. The chain has TRBV29-1 and TRBJ2-1; perhaps TRBD2 as D (5 bases). CDR3 length: 12 residues. Trimming left V 5 bases short and J 5 bases short, with 10 bases between. Germline V lookup: CDR1 SQVTM, CDR2 ANQGSEA.

The V gene is TRBV10-2, the J gene TRBJ2-1; 13 bases are shared with TRBD2. Trimming at V came to 8 bases and at J to 8 bases, leaving 9 bases not matched to a gene. The CDR3 is 15 residues long. The germline V gene has CDR1 WSHSY and CDR2 SAAADI. The CDR3 is CASWGGTSGIDEQFF. CDR3 sequence (DNA): TGCGCCAGCTGGGGCGGGACTAGCGGGATTGATGAGCAGTTCTTC.

CDR3 sequence reads: CASSPRTGSGANVLTF. In DNA form, the CDR3 reads TGCGCCAGCAGCCCCCGGACAGGCTCTGGGGCCAACGTCCTGACTTTC. The rearrangement links TRBV5-1 to TRBJ2-6; 7 bases line up with TRBD1. Germline-derived CDR1 and CDR2 are SGHRS and YFSETQ. CDR3 length equals 16 residues. The V segment lost 4 bases and the J segment 0 bases; nucleotides outside the gene matches: 4.

The chain couples TRBV28 to TRBJ2-3; the D gene is possibly TRBD2 (5 bases). Germline loops: CDR1 MDHEN, CDR2 SYDVKM. Trimming shortened V by 4 bases and J by 7 bases, and 15 bases separated the two germline ends. The CDR3 has 14 amino acids. In DNA form, the CDR3 reads TGTGCCAGCAGTTGGGAGAGGCCCGCTTATACGCAGTATTTT. Protein: CASSWERPAYTQYF.

The V gene is TRBV7-3, the J gene TRBJ1-2; D may be TRBD1 (6 bases). The germline V and J ends were trimmed by 2 bases and 8 bases, with 15 bases remaining between them. Germline CDR1 reads SGHTA; CDR2 reads FQGTGA. This CDR3 has 14 amino acids. The CDR3 nucleotides are TGTGCCAGCAGCTTATCGGCAGGGGAAGGAGGCTACACCTTC. Its translation is CASSLSAGEGGYTF.

This clone has only one observation. V usage is TRBV18 and J usage is TRBJ2-2; D is perhaps TRBD1 (5 bases). V was pared by 3 bases and J by 1 base, with 15 bases between. This CDR3 contains 17 residues. Germline assignment: CDR1 KGHSH and CDR2 LQKENI. CDR3 nucleotide sequence: TGTGCCAGCTCACCCAGGACAAGCCCGAAGAACACCGGGGAGCTGTTTTTT. Translating gives CASSPRTSPKNTGELFF.